The 20 T cell receptor beta chains below all came from one sample that was sequenced in a study of spatial heterogeneity in lung cancer. Specified time point: sample taken at primary tumor resection. No antigen has been identified for these receptors. In TCRdb, the 5' RACE reads were re-called with MiXCR into one record per CDR3 protein. The sample carries roughly 4,100 distinct CDR3 sequences, 5.5% to 7.5% recorded once. General observations from the study: It was found that expanded intratumoral alpha and beta TCR counts tracked tumor mutation counts.

The sample here was lung tumor tissue, taken at surgery. The receptors come from a male donor with early-stage non-small cell lung cancer.

By its share, this clonotype is medium-sized. V gene TRBV27 combines with J gene TRBJ2-7; 8 nucleotides align to TRBD1. The J segment lost 2 bases and the V segment lost 6 bases, leaving 6 bases of the junction unmatched. The CDR3 length is 14 residues. Germline V lookup: CDR1 MNHEY, CDR2 SMNVEV (reference sequence). The CDR3 nucleotides read TGTGCCAGCAGATCAGGGGACAGGCCCTACGAGCAGTACTTC. Translating gives CASRSGDRPYEQYF.

This clonotype is termed medium-sized. This chain uses TRBV7-7 with TRBJ2-5; D remains unclear. The CDR3 loop spans 11 amino acids. The germline V gene encodes CDR1 SSHAT and CDR2 FNYEAQ (reference sequence). CDR3 residues: CATGRPPTQYF. The CDR3 DNA follows: TGTGCAACTGGAAGGCCCCCGACCCAGTACTTC.

This clonotype rates as medium-sized. The CDR3 DNA is TGTGCCAGCAGCCCGAGCATACAAGAGACCCAGTACTTC. Encoded protein: CASSPSIQETQYF. V is TRBV7-3 and J is TRBJ2-5; no clear D gene. The CDR3 totals 13 residues. In germline, CDR1 is SGHTA, CDR2 FQGTGA. Trimming left V 5 bases short and J 2 bases short, with 9 bases between. Combining the CDR3 with reference TRBV7-3 and TRBJ2-5 gives the whole variable domain GAGVSQTPSNKVTEKGKYVELRCDPISGHTALYWYRQSLGQGPEFLIYFQGTGAADDSGLPNDRFFAVRPEGSVSTLKIQRTERGDSAVYLCASSPSIQETQYFGPGTRLLVL.

The table lists this clonotype with a few counts. The CDR3 loop reads CASSLSGSQPQHF. The CDR3 DNA reads TGCGCCAGCAGCTTGTCCGGGAGTCAGCCCCAGCATTTT. This chain joins TRBV5-1 and TRBJ1-5; no firm D call. V lost 1 base and J 6 bases, leaving 8 bases between the germline ends. Germline V gene lookup returns CDR1 SGHRS and CDR2 YFSETQ. CDR3 length equals 13 residues.

In this sample, this clonotype is medium-sized (0.01 to 0.1%). The genes are TRBV5-1 and TRBJ1-4; perhaps TRBD1 as D (6 bases). Germline V gene lookup returns CDR1 SGHRS and CDR2 YFSETQ. There are 17 residues in the CDR3. The V and J ends lost 0 bases and 0 bases respectively, with 12 bases between them. CDR3 loop: CASSLGPRQATNEKLFF. CDR3 bases: TGCGCCAGCAGCTTGGGCCCTCGACAGGCAACTAATGAAAAACTGTTTTTT.

In its sample, this clonotype was seen many times. This sequence joins TRBV4-3 and TRBJ2-2; 9 bases map to TRBD2. The CDR3 is made up of 17 amino acids. CDR1 and CDR2 from the germline V gene are LGHNA and YSLEER. Germline trimming cut 0 bases from V and 4 bases from J; bases unmatched to any gene: 6. CDR3 nucleotides: TGCGCCAGCAGCCAAGATCTCAGCGGGGGGATCACCGGGGAGCTGTTTTTT. Its translation: CASSQDLSGGITGELFF.

This clonotype turned up a few times. The CDR3 region is CASSFLGAGELFF. CDR3 DNA: TGTGCCAGCAGCTTCCTAGGGGCCGGGGAGCTGTTTTTT. The rearrangement uses TRBV11-2 and TRBJ2-2, with D perhaps TRBD1 (5 bases). V was shortened by 3 bases and J by 6 bases, with 8 bases between the two germline ends. The CDR3 consists of 13 residues. Germline V gene lookup returns CDR1 SGHAT and CDR2 FQNNGV.

This clonotype ranks as medium-sized. For the CDR3, the DNA is TGCAGTGCTGTCCGGGGGGGCTCGTCAGATACGCAGTATTTT. The encoded protein is CSAVRGGSSDTQYF. The J gene is TRBJ2-3, the V gene TRBV20-1; TRBD2 aligns across 8 bases. Germline trimming cut 5 bases from V and 4 bases from J; bases unmatched to any gene: 8. This CDR3 has 14 amino acids. CDR1 is DFQATT and CDR2 is SNEGSKA in the germline V gene (reference sequence).

The chain employs TRBV7-2 and TRBJ1-2; TRBD1 aligns across 11 bases. Losses at the gene ends were 1 base for V and 8 bases for J; bases not matched to a gene: 3. This CDR3 has 14 amino acids. The germline V gene encodes CDR1 SGHTA and CDR2 FQGNSA. The CDR3 loop is CASSLEDRGQGYTF. The CDR3, as DNA: TGTGCCAGCAGCTTAGAGGACAGGGGGCAAGGCTACACCTTC.

The chain recombines TRBV20-1 with TRBJ2-7; D is ambiguous. From germline, CDR1 is DFQATT and CDR2 SNEGSKA (reference sequence). The CDR3 loop spans 12 amino acids. Trimming pared 1 base from V and 3 bases from J, leaving 7 bases between. CDR3 DNA: TGCAGTGCTAGAGTGGCAGACTACGAGCAGTACTTC. Amino acids: CSARVADYEQYF.

By sample fraction, this clonotype is large. The chain is built from TRBV6-1 and TRBJ1-6; no definite D call. Deletions cut 1 base from V and 11 bases from J, with 9 bases between. This CDR3 spans 13 amino acids. The germline CDR1 and CDR2 sequences are MNHNS and SASEGT. The CDR3 region has the DNA TGTGCCAGCAGTGAAGATCGGTGGGCACCCCTCCACTTT. This sequence encodes CASSEDRWAPLHF.

This clonotype was observed a few times. This sequence joins TRBV7-9 and TRBJ2-7; D is undetermined. V gave up 5 bases and J gave up 3 bases, with 11 bases separating them. Germline values: CDR1 SEHNR, CDR2 FQNEAQ (reference sequence). The CDR3 spans 13 residues. The CDR3 nucleotides are TGTGCCAGCAGCCCAGGCAGCCTCTACGAGCAGTACTTC. The encoded protein is CASSPGSLYEQYF.

This clonotype showed up just a few times. This chain joins TRBV7-2 and TRBJ2-1; 8 nucleotides align to TRBD1. CDR3 length: 18 residues. Germline-derived CDR1 and CDR2 are SGHTA and FQGNSA. The V segment lost 2 bases and the J segment 0 bases; nucleotides outside the gene matches: 9. CDR3 in amino acids: CASSLFFTGTGSYNEQFF. The DNA for the CDR3 is TGTGCCAGCAGCTTATTTTTTACCGGGACAGGCTCCTACAATGAGCAGTTCTTC.

This clonotype rates as medium-sized. The chain carries TRBV28 and TRBJ2-5, with D perhaps matching TRBD1 (6 bases). CDR1 MDHEN and CDR2 SYDVKM come from the germline V gene. This CDR3 has 14 amino acids. Between the trimmed V and J ends, which lost 8 bases and 2 bases, there was a span of 15 bases. The CDR3: CASRSPGQQETQYF. Here the CDR3 DNA reads TGTGCCAGCCGCTCTCCGGGACAACAAGAGACCCAGTACTTC.

This clonotype is termed medium-sized. The chain links TRBV9 to TRBJ2-5, with D perhaps TRBD2 (6 bases). Germline CDR1 and CDR2: SGDLS and YYNGEE. Between the trimmed V and J ends, which lost 2 bases and 4 bases, there was a span of 15 bases. CDR3 length: 15 amino acids. In DNA form, the CDR3 reads TGTGCCAGCAGCGTCGGGACTCCCGCAGGAGAGACCCAGTACTTC. Protein: CASSVGTPAGETQYF.

This clonotype is deemed medium-sized. V is TRBV20-1 and J is TRBJ2-1; D is possibly TRBD2 (7 bases). The germline V gene has CDR1 DFQATT and CDR2 SNEGSKA (reference sequence). Trimming shortened V by 0 bases and J by 8 bases, and 17 bases separated the two germline ends. CDR3 length equals 15 residues. The CDR3 bases are TGCAGTGCTAGAGATAGGAGGGGGGGTTGGGATGAGCAGTTCTTC. It specifies CSARDRRGGWDEQFF.

This clonotype is labeled medium-sized (0.01 to 0.1%). This sequence joins TRBV5-1 and TRBJ2-3; D tentatively reads TRBD1 or TRBD2 (5 bases each). V lost 4 bases and J lost 0, with 18 bases in between. There are 17 residues in the CDR3. Germline assignment: CDR1 SGHRS and CDR2 YFSETQ. CDR3 region: CASSLGRSLTSTDTQYF. CDR3 coding DNA: TGCGCCAGCAGCCTGGGACGGAGTCTAACTAGCACAGATACGCAGTATTTT.

This chain connects TRBV23-1 to TRBJ1-5; no firm D call. TRBV23-1 carries the ORF label, with uncertain function. The CDR3 runs to 12 residues. V was cut by 3 bases and J by 7 bases, with 7 bases left in between. The CDR3 region has the DNA TGCGCCAGCAGTCAGAGGACCCAGCCCCAGCATTTT. Encoded protein: CASSQRTQPQHF.

This clonotype is medium-sized (0.01 to 0.1%) in the sample. This chain connects TRBV3-1 to TRBJ2-2, with D hard to call. Germline V lookup: CDR1 LGHDT, CDR2 YNNKEL (reference sequence). CDR3 length: 14 amino acids. The V and J ends lost 1 base and 3 bases respectively, with 6 bases between them. CDR3 sequence (DNA): TGTGCCAGCAGCCAAGCACGGGACACCGGGGAGCTGTTTTTT. This sequence encodes CASSQARDTGELFF.

This clonotype was observed at least ten times. V gene TRBV5-4 combines with J gene TRBJ2-1; 8 nucleotides agree with TRBD2. Germline V gene data show CDR1 as SGHNT and CDR2 as YYREEE (reference sequence). The V and J ends lost 2 bases and 7 bases, in that order; junction bases with no gene match: 8. This CDR3 is 15 amino acids long. The chain's CDR3 is CASSFSGGPSNEQFF. CDR3 nucleotide sequence: TGTGCCAGCAGCTTCTCGGGGGGGCCGAGTAATGAGCAGTTCTTC.